This T cell receptor beta chain stems from a study of PD-L1 blockade in urothelial cancer. Study context: In the mid-2010s, patients got going on atezolizumab, taking 1,200 mg intravenously every 3 weeks. Before enrollment, 0 to 3 chemotherapy regimens had been given to patients. Analysis of blood occurred 3 weeks (second dose) and 6 weeks after treatment start. Blood yielded a median of approximately 140,000 T cells per sample.

The protocol was immunoSEQ multiplex PCR, while the TCRdb copy is restricted to in-frame clones and leaves out a portion. The data contain 90,000 to 120,000 clones, roughly nine tenths of them singletons. The J segment lost 4 bases and the V segment lost 6 bases, leaving 21 bases of the junction unmatched. Germline V gives CDR1 MDHEN, CDR2 SYDVKM. This CDR3 has 19 amino acids. The J gene is TRBJ1-1, the V gene TRBV28; 9 bases agree with TRBD1. The clonotype originates from a woman older than 75 with urothelial cancer. This specimen consisted of PBMCs, obtained around atezolizumab (anti-PD-L1) treatment. The CDR3 DNA follows: TGTGCCAGCAGCCTAACATGGGGAGGTGGGGGACAGGGATCCACTGAAGCTTTCTTT. It encodes CASSLTWGGGGQGSTEAFF. Filled out from reference TRBV28 and TRBJ1-1, the complete variable domain reads DVKVTQSSRYLVKRTGEKVFLECVQDMDHENMFWYRQDPGLGLRLIYFSYDVKMKEKGDIPEGYSVSREKKERFSLILESASTNQTSMYLCASSLTWGGGGQGSTEAFFGQGTRLTVV.